This passage covers 20 T cell receptor beta chains from one sample sequenced in a study of control samples from healthy donors and cancer patients. The protocol was immunoSEQ multiplex PCR, while the TCRdb copy is restricted to in-frame clones and leaves out a portion. This repertoire shows 110,000 or so clones, 87% found once; its top ten account for around 10%. Sequences were obtained from blood. These receptors were collected from a man in his thirties or forties in good health.

V usage is TRBV10-1 and J usage is TRBJ2-5; D is ambiguous. The germline CDR1 and CDR2 sequences are WNHNN and SYGVQD (reference sequence). CDR3 length equals 13 residues. V was clipped by 3 bases and J by 7 bases, with 12 bases between them. The CDR3 loop is CASSDSQAGTQYF. DNA for the CDR3: TGCGCCAGCAGTGATTCCCAGGCAGGGACCCAGTACTTC.

The chain has TRBV7-9 and TRBJ1-1; D gene uncertain. CDR3 length equals 13 residues. Per germline, CDR1 SEHNR and CDR2 FQNEAQ (reference sequence). Trimming removed 4 bases at V and 1 base at J, with 7 bases between. This CDR3 reads CASSSTENTEAFF. The CDR3 DNA reads as TGTGCCAGCAGCTCCACGGAGAACACTGAAGCTTTCTTT.

The CDR3 reads CSVPGTSGDSYEQYF. The CDR3 DNA reads as TGCAGCGTCCCAGGGACTAGCGGGGACTCCTACGAGCAGTACTTC. This rearrangement joins TRBV29-1 to TRBJ2-7, with TRBD2 matching over 13 bases. Germline V lookup: CDR1 SQVTM, CDR2 ANQGSEA. V was clipped by 6 bases and J by 0 bases; unmatched bases: 5. The CDR3 has 15 amino acids.

This clone was recorded once. V usage is TRBV4-2 and J usage is TRBJ1-4, with TRBD1 identical over 8 bases. V gave up 3 bases and J gave up 8 bases; unmatched junction bases: 11. Germline V lookup: CDR1 LGHNA, CDR2 YNFKEQ. The CDR3 is made up of 16 amino acids. CDR3 protein: CASSQEDRGEIEKLFF. The CDR3 DNA reads as TGTGCCAGCAGCCAGGAAGACAGGGGCGAGATAGAAAAACTGTTTTTT.

This clone has only one observation. The chain employs TRBV6-4 and TRBJ2-4; D might be TRBD1 (6 bases). CDR1 MRHNA and CDR2 SNTAGT come from the germline V gene. This CDR3 is built from 13 residues. Between the trimmed V and J ends, which lost 5 bases and 3 bases, there was a span of 8 bases. DNA for the CDR3: TGTGCCAGCAGTCCGACAGGCAAAAACATTCAGTACTTC. This sequence encodes CASSPTGKNIQYF.

This clone has a handful of counts. The chain recombines TRBV5-1 with TRBJ1-5, with D tentatively TRBD1 (5 bases). Trimming removed 3 bases from V and 7 bases from J, with 11 bases in between. The CDR3 is 13 residues long. CDR1 and CDR2 (germline): SGHRS, YFSETQ. CDR3 bases: TGCGCCAGCAGCTATCAGGGCGGCCAGCCCCAGCATTTT. Amino acid sequence: CASSYQGGQPQHF. The entire variable domain, with the rest obtained from reference TRBV5-1 and TRBJ1-5, is as follows: KAGVTQTPRYLIKTRGQQVTLSCSPISGHRSVSWYQQTPGQGLQFLFEYFSETQRNKGNFPGRFSGRQFSNSRSEMNVSTLELGDSALYLCASSYQGGQPQHFGDGTRLSIL.

The V and J genes are TRBV28 and TRBJ1-4; D gene unclear. V lost 7 bases, J lost 6 bases, and 15 bases lay in between. Germline V CDR1 and CDR2: MDHEN, SYDVKM. The CDR3 consists of 14 residues. CDR3 in amino acids: CASTPPSSDEKLFF. CDR3 bases: TGTGCCAGCACCCCCCCCTCGAGTGATGAAAAACTGTTTTTT.

The chain recombines TRBV5-6 with TRBJ2-5; TRBD1 matches 11 bases. The J segment lost 3 bases and the V segment lost 1 base, leaving 5 bases of the junction unmatched. CDR3 length: 16 amino acids. Germline V gene lookup returns CDR1 SGHDT and CDR2 YYEEEE. Here the CDR3 DNA reads TGTGCCAGCAGCTTGCGAGGGACAGGGGGGGAAGAGACCCAGTACTTC. This codes for CASSLRGTGGEETQYF. Looking up the rest from reference TRBV5-6 and TRBJ2-5 gives the full variable domain: DAGVTQSPTHLIKTRGQQVTLRCSPKSGHDTVSWYQQALGQGPQFIFQYYEEEERQRGNFPDRFSGHQFPNYSSELNVNALLLGDSALYLCASSLRGTGGEETQYFGPGTRLLVL.

The rearrangement joins TRBV13 to TRBJ2-5, with 8 nucleotides matching TRBD2. In germline, CDR1 is PRHDT, CDR2 FYEKMQ (reference sequence). The CDR3 loop spans 15 amino acids. The V and J ends lost 0 bases and 2 bases, in that order; junction bases with no gene match: 2. As DNA, the CDR3 is TGTGCCAGCAGCTTAGGCGGGGGGGCACAAGAGACCCAGTACTTC. This codes for CASSLGGGAQETQYF.

The V call is TRBV5-1, the J call TRBJ2-2; 10 nucleotides match TRBD1. Trimming removed 7 bases from V and 6 bases from J; junction bases left unmatched: 6. CDR1 is SGHRS and CDR2 is YFSETQ in the germline V gene. CDR3 size: 14 residues. In DNA, the CDR3 is TGCGCCAGCGACCGGACAGGGGGGTCCGGGGAGCTGTTTTTT. Protein product: CASDRTGGSGELFF. Together with reference TRBV5-1 and TRBJ2-2, the CDR3 gives the full variable domain: KAGVTQTPRYLIKTRGQQVTLSCSPISGHRSVSWYQQTPGQGLQFLFEYFSETQRNKGNFPGRFSGRQFSNSRSEMNVSTLELGDSALYLCASDRTGGSGELFFGEGSRLTVL.

The chain is built from TRBV7-2 and TRBJ2-3, with D possibly TRBD1 on 5 matching bases. The CDR3 runs to 16 residues. CDR1 is SGHTA, CDR2 FQGNSA, per germline. V lost 1 base and J lost 1, with 12 bases in between. DNA of the CDR3: TGTGCCAGCAGCTTAGGACAGATACCTCGCACAGATACGCAGTATTTT. Translating gives CASSLGQIPRTDTQYF.

The chain recombines TRBV28 with TRBJ1-1, with 8 bases identical to TRBD1. Trimming at V came to 5 bases and at J to 0 bases, leaving 8 bases not matched to a gene. Germline CDR1 reads MDHEN; CDR2 reads SYDVKM. CDR3 size: 16 residues. Here the CDR3 reads CASSTWDRSMNTEAFF. The DNA for the CDR3 is TGTGCCAGCAGTACATGGGACAGGTCCATGAACACTGAAGCTTTCTTT. Full variable domain (rest looked up from reference TRBV28 and TRBJ1-1): DVKVTQSSRYLVKRTGEKVFLECVQDMDHENMFWYRQDPGLGLRLIYFSYDVKMKEKGDIPEGYSVSREKKERFSLILESASTNQTSMYLCASSTWDRSMNTEAFFGQGTRLTVV.

The rearrangement joins TRBV7-9 to TRBJ1-4, with TRBD1 identical over 8 bases. The CDR3 runs 15 residues. With V trimmed by 1 base and J by 2 bases, 0 bases remained unmatched. The germline V gene encodes CDR1 SEHNR and CDR2 FQNEAQ (reference sequence). The CDR3 loop is CASSLGTGTNEKLFF. CDR3 sequence (DNA): TGTGCCAGCAGCTTAGGGACAGGGACTAATGAAAAACTGTTTTTT.

V and J are TRBV11-1 and TRBJ2-4; maybe TRBD1 (5 bases). Germline V gene sequence: CDR1 SGHAT, CDR2 FQDESV (reference sequence). Trimming stripped 3 bases from V and 5 bases from J, with 11 bases between. There are 14 residues in the CDR3. DNA of the CDR3: TGTGCCAGCAGCTTGGGTTGGGGCCAAAACATTCAGTACTTC. Protein: CASSLGWGQNIQYF.

CDR3 residues: CASRTTGANEKLFF. CDR3 in DNA: TGCGCCAGCAGGACTACAGGGGCTAATGAAAAACTGTTTTTT. J is TRBJ1-4 and V is TRBV5-1; 7 bases are shared with TRBD1. The germline gives CDR1 SGHRS, CDR2 YFSETQ. V lost 5 bases and J lost 3; bases outside the gene matches: 4. There are 14 residues in the CDR3.

This clone was seen a few times. The gene calls are TRBV7-3 and TRBJ1-1, with 8 nucleotides matching TRBD1. Germline V gives CDR1 SGHTA, CDR2 FQGTGA. CDR3 length: 14 amino acids. V gave up 5 bases and J gave up 6 bases; unmatched junction bases: 8. DNA for the CDR3: TGTGCCAGCAGCCCGGACAGGGCGGCCCCTGAAGCTTTCTTT. The encoded protein is CASSPDRAAPEAFF.

The chain combines TRBV5-1 with TRBJ2-3, with D possibly matching TRBD1 (6 bases). Germline CDR1 reads SGHRS; CDR2 reads YFSETQ. CDR3 length: 17 residues. V lost 0 bases to trimming and J lost 4 bases, with 18 bases between them. The CDR3: CASSLVSSGDWADTQYF. For the CDR3, the DNA is TGCGCCAGCAGCTTGGTCTCCTCAGGGGATTGGGCAGATACGCAGTATTTT.

The genes are TRBV18 and TRBJ1-1; tentative D call: TRBD1 (5 bases). CDR1 KGHSH and CDR2 LQKENI come from the germline V gene. V lost 3 bases and J lost 1, with 9 bases in between. CDR3 size: 14 residues. CDR3 coding DNA: TGTGCCAGCTCACCTTTGGGGGAGAACACTGAAGCTTTCTTT. It translates to CASSPLGENTEAFF.

The V and J genes are TRBV12-3 or TRBV12-4 and TRBJ1-5; possibly TRBD1 for D (5 bases). This CDR3 is built from 13 residues. V was pared by 3 bases and J by 6 bases, with 9 bases between. CDR3 in amino acids: CASSFGGVQPQHF. The DNA for the CDR3 is TGTGCCAGCAGTTTCGGAGGGGTTCAGCCCCAGCATTTT.

The chain is built from TRBV7-9 and TRBJ1-2; tentative D call: TRBD1 (5 bases). The V gene lost 5 bases and the J gene lost 4 bases, with 14 bases spanning the gap. Germline loops: CDR1 SEHNR, CDR2 FQNEAQ (reference sequence). This CDR3 is built from 14 residues. The CDR3 sequence: CASSRGVGTYGYTF. The CDR3 nucleotides are TGTGCCAGCAGCCGCGGGGTCGGGACCTATGGCTACACCTTC.